These 9 T cell receptor beta chains originate from one sample sequenced in a study of early T cells in non-severe SARS-CoV-2 infection. TCRdb reanalysed the 5' RACE reads using MiXCR and keeps one entry per CDR3 protein. The sample has tens of thousands of distinct CDR3 sequences, approximately 5.3% seen once. The sequencing input was whole blood. Receptor source: an adult who was a healthcare worker with PCR-confirmed SARS-CoV-2 infection or an uninfected control (not recorded which).

This clonotype was seen at least ten times. This chain uses TRBV5-1 with TRBJ2-7; D gene unclear. V was cut by 0 bases and J by 2 bases, with 9 bases left in between. This CDR3 contains 14 residues. The germline V gene has CDR1 SGHRS and CDR2 YFSETQ. In nucleotides, the CDR3 is TGCGCCAGCAGCTTGGGCCTGTGGACCTACGAGCAGTACTTC. This sequence encodes CASSLGLWTYEQYF.

This clonotype was picked up many times. The rearrangement links TRBV11-2 to TRBJ2-5; tentative D call: TRBD1 (6 bases). CDR1 is SGHAT and CDR2 is FQNNGV in the germline V gene. V was clipped by 5 bases and J by 2 bases, with 15 bases between them. The CDR3 runs 15 residues. CDR3 DNA: TGTGCCAGCAGCAGACACCCGACAGGACAAGAGACCCAGTACTTC. Protein product: CASSRHPTGQETQYF.

This clonotype was seen repeatedly, ten times or more. The V gene is TRBV12-3 or TRBV12-4, the J gene TRBJ2-3; D may be TRBD2 (7 bases). V lost 0 bases, J lost 0 bases, and 13 bases lay in between. The CDR3 is 17 residues long. In DNA form, the CDR3 reads TGTGCCAGCAGTTTAGCGGGGGGGCAGCTGAGCACAGATACGCAGTATTTT. Its protein product is CASSLAGGQLSTDTQYF.

This clonotype was detected ten times or more. The chain has TRBV7-2 and TRBJ1-2, with a tentative D call TRBD1 (6 bases). V was cut by 2 bases and J by 2 bases, with 9 bases left in between. CDR3 length equals 14 residues. In germline, CDR1 is SGHTA, CDR2 FQGNSA. CDR3: CASSLRDKNYGYTF. CDR3 coding DNA: TGTGCCAGCAGCTTACGGGACAAGAACTATGGCTACACCTTC.

This clonotype was seen at least ten times. V is TRBV7-8 and J is TRBJ2-7; 11 bases line up with TRBD2. Per germline, CDR1 SGHVS and CDR2 FQNEAQ. The CDR3 runs 13 residues. Losses at the gene ends were 8 bases for V and 5 bases for J; bases not matched to a gene: 5. This CDR3 is CASRLAGLDEQYF. CDR3 nucleotide sequence: TGTGCCAGCCGACTAGCGGGGTTGGACGAGCAGTACTTC.

In this sample, this clonotype turned up many times. V and J are TRBV4-3 and TRBJ2-7; D is perhaps TRBD1 (5 bases). There are 14 residues in the CDR3. The V and J ends lost 0 bases and 6 bases respectively, with 12 bases between them. Germline V lookup: CDR1 LGHNA, CDR2 YSLEER. CDR3 region: CASSQDNGAGEQYF. The CDR3 nucleotides read TGCGCCAGCAGCCAAGATAATGGGGCTGGCGAGCAGTACTTC.

The V call is TRBV5-1, the J call TRBJ2-5; 9 nucleotides align to TRBD1. The junction had 8 bases not matched to a gene; V was cut back by 3 bases and J by 5 bases. The CDR3 contains 15 residues. CDR1 and CDR2 from the germline V gene are SGHRS and YFSETQ. CDR3 protein: CASSSTGGRGETQYF. CDR3 nucleotides: TGCGCCAGCAGCTCCACAGGGGGCAGAGGGGAGACCCAGTACTTC.

This clonotype appeared many times. The V gene is TRBV29-1, the J gene TRBJ2-7; possibly TRBD1 or TRBD2 for D (5 bases each). This CDR3 contains 13 residues. Per germline, CDR1 SQVTM and CDR2 ANQGSEA. V was pared by 4 bases and J by 4 bases, with 14 bases between. The CDR3 loop is CSVVKGPKYEQYF. The CDR3 DNA reads as TGCAGCGTTGTGAAGGGACCGAAGTACGAGCAGTACTTC.

On this clonotype itself: A much larger clone differs from this one at a single base, so this may be a read error. The chain carries TRBV9 and TRBJ2-2; 9 bases map to TRBD1. The CDR3 spans 16 residues. Germline values: CDR1 SGDLS, CDR2 YYNGEE. Here the CDR3 DNA reads TGTGCCAGCAGCGCCCGACAGGGGGGTTGGGCCGGGGAGCTGGTTTTT. Translating it yields CASSARQGGWAGELVF. Together with reference TRBV9 and TRBJ2-2, the CDR3 gives the full variable domain: DSGVTQTPKHLITATGQRVTLRCSPRSGDLSVYWYQQSLDQGLQFLIQYYNGEERAKGNILERFSAQQFPDLHSELNLSSLELGDSALYFCASSARQGGWAGELVFGEGSRLTVL.